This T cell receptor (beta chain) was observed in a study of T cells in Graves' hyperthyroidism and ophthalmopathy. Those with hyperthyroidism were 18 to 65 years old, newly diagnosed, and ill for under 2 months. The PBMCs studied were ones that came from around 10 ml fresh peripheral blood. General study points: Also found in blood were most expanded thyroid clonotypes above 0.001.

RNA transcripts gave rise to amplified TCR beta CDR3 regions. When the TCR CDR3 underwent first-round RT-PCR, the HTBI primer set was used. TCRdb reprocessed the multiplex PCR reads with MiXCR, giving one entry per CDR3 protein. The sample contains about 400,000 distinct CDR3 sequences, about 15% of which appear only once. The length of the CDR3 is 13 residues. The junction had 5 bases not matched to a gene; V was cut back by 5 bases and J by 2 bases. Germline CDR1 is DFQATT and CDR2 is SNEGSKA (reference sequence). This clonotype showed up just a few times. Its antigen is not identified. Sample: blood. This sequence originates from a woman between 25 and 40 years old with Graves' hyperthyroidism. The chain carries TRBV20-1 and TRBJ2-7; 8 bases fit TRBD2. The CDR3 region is CSASGLGAYEQYF. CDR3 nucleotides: TGCAGTGCTTCGGGACTAGGGGCCTACGAGCAGTACTTC.